Following are 15 T cell receptor beta chains from one sample sequenced in a study of T cells in Graves' hyperthyroidism and ophthalmopathy. RNA transcripts served as the template for amplifying TCR beta CDR3 regions. TCR CDR3 regions were first amplified by RT-PCR with HTBI primers. In TCRdb, the multiplex PCR reads were re-called with MiXCR into one record per CDR3 protein. In the table there are approximately 640,000 distinct CDR3 sequences, roughly 15% of which are singletons. Sequenced sample: blood. Every receptor here comes from a woman aged 25 to 39 with Graves' hyperthyroidism.

The chain has TRBV24-1 and TRBJ1-2, with 8 bases fitting TRBD1. V shed 3 bases, J shed 8 bases, and the junction held 4 bases outside the gene matches. There are 13 residues in the CDR3. Germline values: CDR1 KGHDR, CDR2 SFDVKD. The CDR3 bases are TGTGCCACCAGTGATCGGACAGGGTACGGCTACACCTTC. Its protein product is CATSDRTGYGYTF.

This clonotype was seen only a few times. The V and J genes are TRBV11-3 and TRBJ2-7; the D gene is possibly TRBD2 (5 bases). From germline, CDR1 is SGHNT and CDR2 YENEEA. There are 13 residues in the CDR3. V was clipped by 4 bases and J by 8 bases, with 15 bases between them. CDR3 sequence reads: CASSWETLKKQYF. Here the CDR3 DNA reads TGTGCCAGCAGCTGGGAGACGTTGAAGAAGCAGTACTTC.

This chain uses TRBV5-1 with TRBJ1-2, with D hard to call. V gave up 1 base and J gave up 2 bases, with 12 bases separating them. The CDR3 extends over 15 amino acids. Germline V gene lookup returns CDR1 SGHRS and CDR2 YFSETQ. The CDR3 DNA sequence: TGCGCCAGCAGCTTGTATGAGAGAGGGAACTATGGCTACACCTTC. Encoded protein: CASSLYERGNYGYTF.

V usage is TRBV12-5 and J usage is TRBJ2-1, with TRBD2 matching over 9 bases. CDR1 and CDR2 (germline): LGHNT, FRNRAP. V dropped 3 bases and J dropped 4; count of bases not matched to a gene: 7. This CDR3 contains 16 residues. For the CDR3, the DNA is TGTGCTAGTGGTTTTTCCAGACTAGCGGATTACAATGAGCAGTTCTTC. Its translation is CASGFSRLADYNEQFF.

This clonotype was observed a few times. The chain uses TRBV13 and TRBJ1-4; 10 bases match TRBD1. CDR1 and CDR2 (germline): PRHDT, FYEKMQ (reference sequence). Trimming at V came to 5 bases and at J to 4 bases, leaving 10 bases not matched to a gene. The CDR3 contains 17 residues. The CDR3 coding sequence is TGTGCCAGCAGCCATGGGACAGGGGAAGCCAGTAATGAAAAACTGTTTTTT. Translating gives CASSHGTGEASNEKLFF.

The CDR3 DNA reads as TGTGCCAGCAGCCAAGATGATAACTATCGTTACGAGCAGTACTTC. Amino acids: CASSQDDNYRYEQYF. The V and J genes are TRBV3-1 and TRBJ2-7; D is unresolved. Germline CDR1 reads LGHDT; CDR2 reads YNNKEL (reference sequence). The CDR3 is 15 residues long. V lost 0 bases and J lost 4, with 13 bases in between.

This clonotype was observed a handful of times. The genes are TRBV3-2 and TRBJ2-7; no DNA check was done on the table's D call, TRBD1. TRBV3-2 is deemed a pseudogene. The CDR3 consists of 17 residues. DNA for the CDR3: TGTGCCAGCAGCCAAGATGGTTTTTGGGACAGTTCCTACGAGCAGTACTTC. It encodes CASSQDGFWDSSYEQYF.

This clonotype was counted many times. The chain couples TRBV5-1 to TRBJ2-5; D remains ambiguous. The CDR3 loop spans 12 amino acids. Germline-derived CDR1 and CDR2 are SGHRS and YFSETQ. V lost 4 bases and J 3 bases, leaving 7 bases between the germline ends. DNA for the CDR3: TGCGCCAGCAGCGGCCAAGAAGAGACCCAGTACTTC. Its protein is CASSGQEETQYF.

A few counts support this clonotype. V and J are TRBV27 and TRBJ1-6, with D tentatively TRBD1 (5 bases). The CDR3 is made up of 16 amino acids. The germline V and J ends were trimmed by 5 bases and 2 bases, with 13 bases remaining between them. Germline V CDR1 and CDR2: MNHEY, SMNVEV (reference sequence). The CDR3: CASSPLTGPYNSPLHF. DNA of the CDR3: TGTGCCAGCAGTCCACTCACGGGGCCCTATAATTCACCCCTCCACTTT.

This clonotype was observed at least ten times. The chain is built from TRBV12-3 or TRBV12-4 and TRBJ2-7; possible D gene TRBD2, 6 bases. This CDR3 is 13 amino acids long. The V end lost 7 bases, the J end lost 7 bases, and 17 bases lay between the germline ends. CDR3: CASTPTREREQYF. As DNA, the CDR3 is TGTGCCAGCACCCCGACTAGAGAGAGAGAGCAGTACTTC.

This clonotype was detected many times. The chain employs TRBV7-9 and TRBJ2-1; a possible D gene is TRBD2 (5 bases). The CDR3 runs to 13 residues. Looked up from germline, CDR1 is SEHNR and CDR2 is FQNEAQ (reference sequence). CDR3 DNA: TGTTCGCTAGCTGAGAGCTCCTACAATGAGCAGTTCTTC. Translated: CSLAESSYNEQFF. Supplemented by reference TRBV7-9 and TRBJ2-1, the full variable domain reads DTGVSQNPRHKITKRGQNVTFRCDPISEHNRLYWYRQTLGQGPEFLTYFQNEAQLEKSRLLSDRFSAERPKGSFSTLEIQRTEQGDSAMYLCSLAESSYNEQFFGPGTRLTVL.

The V gene is TRBV28, the J gene TRBJ2-7, with D perhaps matching TRBD2 (6 bases). V dropped 5 bases and J dropped 5 bases, with 19 bases sitting between them. This CDR3 has 15 amino acids. Germline lookup yields CDR1 MDHEN and CDR2 SYDVKM. For the CDR3, the DNA is TGTGCCAGCAGTGGCCTGTCGGGAGTAAACCACGAGCAGTACTTC. Protein: CASSGLSGVNHEQYF.

This chain uses TRBV5-4 with TRBJ1-3, with TRBD1 matching over 8 bases. V shed 4 bases and J 3 bases; nucleotides not matched to a gene: 6. Germline V gives CDR1 SGHNT, CDR2 YYREEE (reference sequence). CDR3 size: 15 residues. The CDR3 region is CASSPQGALGNTIYF. The DNA for the CDR3 is TGTGCCAGCAGCCCTCAGGGGGCGCTTGGAAACACCATATATTTT.

This clonotype was seen many times. Here the CDR3 DNA reads TGCAGTGCCGCGACCGGGATTATGACCTACGAGCAGTACTTC. This encodes CSAATGIMTYEQYF. The chain combines TRBV20-1 with TRBJ2-7, with D perhaps TRBD2 (5 bases). CDR3 length: 14 amino acids. CDR1 is DFQATT and CDR2 is SNEGSKA in the germline V gene (reference sequence). V was pared by 6 bases and J by 2 bases, with 17 bases between.

The chain joins TRBV20-1 to TRBJ2-5; 14 bases fit TRBD2. The CDR3 has 17 amino acids. Germline CDR1 reads DFQATT; CDR2 reads SNEGSKA (reference sequence). The ends lost 6 bases at V and 1 base at J; junction bases unmatched: 10. Here the CDR3 reads CSAIGTSGSWTQETQYF. The CDR3 coding sequence is TGCAGTGCGATCGGGACTAGCGGGAGTTGGACCCAAGAGACCCAGTACTTC.